This TCR beta chain was documented in a study of cytomegalovirus exposure and HLA in healthy donors (dated by TCRdb to 2016 to 2017). Regarding the study in general: According to an earlier analysis of 450 to 650 of the donors, about 190 million T cells yielded roughly 100 million unique TCR beta sequences and less than 300 Gb of sequence data. Besides the first cohort of 550 to 750 subjects, a separate validation cohort made up of 120 different subjects was used. The number of typed donors differed by locus: about 620-630 for A, B, C, DRB1 and DQB1; roughly 510 for DQA1; 606 for DPA1; and roughly 450 for DPB1. Among the 398 genotyped donors, roughly 80% belonged to the genetic ancestry cluster associated with self-reported Caucasian donors. Using immunosequencing, the study profiled T cell repertoires from 500 to 800 subjects and related those repertoires to cytomegalovirus serostatus. The study aimed to test whether signatures of past pathogen exposure could be identified by cataloging public T cell receptors. Across under 500 genotyped donors of the cohort, an average of about 240,000 unique TCR beta nucleotide sequences per donor were sequenced, and 15% to 20% of those sequences were non-productive. In an earlier analysis of more than 550 of the donors, high-throughput TCR beta sequencing was used to judge whether each TCR beta V gene segment behaved as functional or pseudogenic. Donor age, sex, ethnicity and CMV serostatus were compiled together with the repertoire data. Every repertoire in the discovery cohort had been generated on one and the same sequencing platform. Genome-wide SNP genotypes for about 60% of the roughly 700 donors were used in a later genetic analysis, which treated that subset as a discovery cohort. Rather than using new phenotypic data, the later analysis identified candidate immune exposures from TCR beta sequences and from how often those sequences occurred across donors. HLA typing covered class I and class II loci at four-digit resolution. The study combined high-throughput TCR immunosequencing, statistical association of individual TCRs with disease status, and machine learning to predict cytomegalovirus infection status. Because of strong linkage in the cohort, five DR-DQ haplotypes were treated as single units for association and clustering. In a later analysis, previously published TCR beta repertoires from roughly 710 donors were re-analyzed and high-resolution HLA genotyping was added so that TCR occurrence patterns could be studied. Roughly 300 gigabases of sequencing data and tens of millions of unique TCR sequences were included in an early release covering under 650 HLA-typed donors.

The library was generated by the immunoSEQ multiplex PCR assay. For the multiplex PCR, a mixture combining 60 forward primers for TCR Vbeta segments and 13 reverse primers for TCR Jbeta segments was used. Amplification of the CDR3 region of rearranged TCR beta genes was performed with a multiplex PCR assay on genomic DNA. Amplified TCR beta libraries were sequenced as 87-base-pair reads on the Illumina HiSeq System. As for the authors' bioinformatics: Across the 600 to 700 repertoires, a later analysis counted 60 million to 90 million unique TCR beta chains, approximately 12 million of which were shared by at least two donors. A nearest-neighbor algorithm error-corrected the raw reads and collapsed the reads into unique sequences, merging closely related sequences to remove PCR and sequencing errors. CDR3 sequences were aligned to IMGT reference sequences to assign V, D and J gene segments. For a sequence to be retained, a match of at least six nucleotides was required to both a V gene segment and a J gene segment. A rearrangement was called productive if the CDR3 had no stop codons and remained in frame with V and J, and every other rearrangement was called non-productive. Following IMGT convention, CDR3 was defined as the stretch from the second conserved V-encoded cysteine up to the conserved J-encoded phenylalanine. In an earlier analysis of some 550 of the donors, sequences lacking an unambiguous match to a single V gene segment were excluded. In an earlier analysis of 587 of the donors, a V segment was called functional when productive rearrangements were above 56.7%, and segregating when the standard deviation between donors exceeded 5%. To diagnose cytomegalovirus status from the catalog of TCR beta chain sequences, a statistical classification framework was built. A later analysis assigned V and J genes by comparing TCR nucleotide sequences with IMGT/GENE-DB human TR gene sequences. The TCRdist pipeline was used in a later analysis to assign CDR3 sequences and most-parsimonious VDJ recombination scenarios. In a later analysis, each TCR beta chain was defined by its CDR3 amino acid sequence together with its V-gene family, and reads without a unique V-gene family were excluded. As a way to deal with suspected cross-contamination and a sequencing artifact, a later analysis dropped approximately 570 nucleotide sequences that were highly shared and had low generation probability. For each public chain, a later analysis derived a clonal expansion index from normalized ranks of inferred template counts within each repertoire. In a later analysis, generation probabilities were computed using a VDJ recombination model fitted to out-of-frame rearrangements, and the results were checked against IGoR. In a later analysis, hypergeometric tests were used to score TCR-TCR, TCR-HLA and TCR-CMV co-occurrence, with a repertoire-size bias correction applied to TCR pairs. In a later analysis, false discovery rates were estimated by permuting HLA or CMV assignments 20 times. In a later analysis, co-occurring TCRs were grouped with DBSCAN, and TCRdist sequence similarity was added when clustering was performed within HLA-allele-positive subsets. Co-occurrence clustering excluded repertoires with fewer than 30,000 or more than 120,000 public chains, plus five with anomalous nucleotide sharing. In its TCRdb copy, this immuneACCESS table keeps in-frame sequences only and misses some clones. Where compared with another copy, unresolved V genes explain less than half of these, and the others have no known cause. The D gene and trimming were derived from the DNA, and the V and J assignments and clone size from that table. The sample includes 77,000 or so clones, with 70% to 85% observed a single time. Of the sample, approximately 20% falls within the top ten clones.

Regarding this clone: The antigen it binds to is not known. Nothing much larger sits one base from this clone, and base qualities are not available.

The paper's findings and limits, for the study overall: It was suggested by the authors that the approach could potentially be generalized to other disease states and immunological phenotypes. A later analysis associated 16,951 TCR beta sequences with specific HLA alleles at a false discovery rate of 0.05. The study listed 164 TCR beta chains as associated with cytomegalovirus. A later genetic analysis reported fewer N-insertions in productive TCRs among donors in an Asian-associated ancestry cluster than the roughly 650-donor mean. A further reported finding was that TCR beta sequences accurately predicted the HLA-A and HLA-B alleles for most subjects in the first cohort. Presence/absence analyses assumed roughly uniform sequencing depth across donors, an assumption that may not hold. A later analysis found that most CMV-associated TCR beta chains appeared HLA-restricted, with HLA associations seemingly driven largely by CMV exposure. The cohort was sequenced for TCR beta chains only, and without alpha or paired-chain data the features that could be detected were limited. Because HLA typing was missing for some donors at each locus, association tests included only the typed subset. A few of the identified cytomegalovirus-associated TCR beta chains were confirmed in vitro to be specific for cytomegalovirus antigens. In a later analysis, TCR association rates were found to vary across HLA loci, with the most associated TCRs seen for DRB1 alleles and the fewest for HLA-C alleles. The sequencing pipeline was judged likely to have produced a cluster of highly shared sequence variants as a technical artifact. Compared with equally common non-associated chains, HLA-associated TCR beta chains in a later analysis were more clonally expanded and had lower generation probabilities. Because counts were too low, some 17 rarely observed V segments, including chromosome 9 orphons, were left out of the earlier analysis of some 600 of the donors. The classifier was reported to diagnose cytomegalovirus status with high specificity and sensitivity in both the original cohort and the validation cohort. In a later genetic analysis, a missense DCLRE1C variant was associated with V-gene and J-gene trimming of TCR beta chains, and the association was replicated in an independent cohort. While some public TCRs were present in many individuals, most TCR sequences turned up only very rarely across donors. Linkage disequilibrium might explain the correlated functional status among segregating V segments, but an unknown experimental factor could not be ruled out. Some IMGT-functional V segments, including TRBV6-2 and TRBV6-3, could not be told apart with the 87-base-pair reads, so those segments were excluded. In an earlier analysis of 587 of the donors, most TCR beta V segments appeared in productive rearrangements about 90% or about 30% of the time, broadly matching IMGT annotations. Strong co-occurrence of HLA alleles, especially DR and DQ, made assigning TCR associations to individual alleles difficult. CMV serostatus was the only immune exposure information available for the cohort. In a later analysis, several top co-occurrence clusters were reported to appear linked to parvovirus B19, influenza, CMV and Epstein-Barr virus.

From its cysteine to its phenylalanine, the CDR3 spans 14 amino acids. Only the CDR3 region is kept as DNA, spanning 42 bases read in frame from base 1. The trim is 2 bases for V and 1 base for J, with a gap of 8 bases between the germline ends. Taken from the germline V gene, the CDR1 and CDR2 loops are SNHLY and FYNNEI. The cohort comprised 666 healthy bone marrow donors. At the time of sampling, all cohort members were nominally healthy, though unrecorded immune exposures were likely present. The donor tested CMV seropositive and was one of the 289 seropositive cohort members. Every donor gave a peripheral blood sample, and the peripheral blood mononuclear cells from that sample were used for TCR beta sequencing. Genomic DNA extraction from the blood cell samples was performed with the Qiagen DNeasy Blood Extraction Kit.

Recombination linked TRBV2 to TRBJ2-5, and TRBD2 may be the D gene, going by 5 matching bases. Sequencing was done on a sample of PBMCs. The sequence was obtained from a man between 65 and 85 years old in good health and CMV-seropositive. The CDR3: CASSEQLVQETQYF. The bases read TGTGCCAGCAGTGAACAACTAGTCCAAGAGACCCAGTACTTC. Reference TRBV2 and TRBJ2-5 genes cover what lies past the CDR3, so the full variable domain is EPEVTQTPSHQVTQMGQEVILRCVPISNHLYFYWYRQILGQKVEFLVSFYNNEISEKSEIFDDQFSVERPDGSNFTLKIRSTKLEDSAMYFCASSEQLVQETQYFGPGTRLLVL.